A selection of T cell receptor beta chains follows, all from one sample in a study of OX40 agonist ivuxolimab in advanced cancers. Only in-frame clones appear in the TCRdb table, and some are missing; sequencing was by immunoSEQ multiplex PCR. The repertoire holds nearly 65,000 clones, with about 90% as singletons. Sequencing used CD4+ or CD8+ T cells sorted from blood, obtained in a trial of the OX40 agonist ivuxolimab. The receptors originated from an adult with an advanced solid tumor such as melanoma, head and neck, liver or kidney cancer. CDR3s include the opening cysteine and the closing phenylalanine or tryptophan. A D gene is named only where the DNA matches it firmly. Size values are once, few and many counts, or a class for expanded clones, and some rows have none.

v_gene	j_gene	d_gene	abundance	CDR3aa	CDR3nt
TRBV28	TRBJ2-1	NA	NA	CASSLEMNEQFF	TGTGCCAGCAGTTTGGAAATGAATGAGCAGTTCTTC
TRBV5-5	TRBJ1-1	NA	NA	CASSLEADTEAFF	TGTGCCAGCAGCTTGGAGGCAGACACTGAAGCTTTCTTT
TRBV5-6	TRBJ2-1	TRBD2	NA	CASSLGGTSHEQFF	TGTGCCAGCAGCTTGGGGGGGACTAGCCATGAGCAGTTCTTC
TRBV4-1	TRBJ1-4	NA	NA	CASSPLRTTRTENEKLFF	TGCGCCAGCAGCCCTCTACGGACGACAAGAACCGAAAATGAAAAACTGTTTTTT
TRBV6-5	TRBJ2-7	NA	NA	CASSSGVYEQYF	TGTGCCAGCAGTTCAGGGGTTTACGAGCAGTACTTC
TRBV7-9	TRBJ2-1	NA	NA	CASSPRVNEQFF	TGTGCCAGCAGCCCACGGGTTAATGAGCAGTTCTTC
TRBV6-6	TRBJ1-1	NA	NA	CASSYGFGTEAFF	TGTGCCAGCAGTTACGGGTTCGGCACTGAAGCTTTCTTT
TRBV7-6	TRBJ2-7	TRBD1	once	CASAAGTGPNEQYF	TGTGCCAGCGCCGCGGGGACAGGACCCAACGAGCAGTACTTC
TRBV10-3	TRBJ1-2	NA	NA	CAIRGLSSAAWGVVDYGYTF	TGTGCCATCAGGGGGCTTTCTTCCGCGGCGTGGGGAGTAGTAGACTATGGCTACACCTTC
TRBV25-1	TRBJ2-2	NA	NA	CASSDLGRANTGELFF	TGTGCCAGCAGTGATTTGGGACGGGCAAACACCGGGGAGCTGTTTTTT
TRBV5-6	TRBJ2-1	TRBD1	NA	CASSFGTGQNEQFF	TGTGCCAGCAGCTTCGGGACAGGGCAGAATGAGCAGTTCTTC
TRBV14	TRBJ1-2	NA	NA	CASSQELGGFEYGYTF	TGTGCCAGCAGCCAAGAGCTGGGGGGTTTCGAGTATGGCTACACCTTC
TRBV27	TRBJ2-1	NA	NA	CASSPGLISYNEQFF	TGTGCCAGCAGTCCCGGACTAATTTCCTACAATGAGCAGTTCTTC
TRBV9	TRBJ1-2	NA	NA	CASSVARGTYGYTF	TGTGCCAGCAGCGTAGCTCGGGGCACCTATGGCTACACCTTC
TRBV6-6	TRBJ2-7	NA	NA	CASSLASSYEQYF	TGTGCCAGCAGCCTAGCGTCTTCCTACGAGCAGTACTTC
TRBV7-9	TRBJ2-6	NA	NA	CASSLAGSGANVLTF	TGTGCCAGCAGCTTAGCAGGGTCTGGGGCCAACGTCCTGACTTTC
TRBV13	TRBJ1-1	NA	NA	CASSLGQMNTEAFF	TGTGCCAGCAGCTTAGGGCAGATGAACACTGAAGCTTTCTTT
TRBV7-9	TRBJ2-3	NA	NA	CASSSDRISTDTQYF	TGTGCCAGCAGCTCAGACAGAATAAGCACAGATACGCAGTATTTT
TRBV9	TRBJ1-2	TRBD1	NA	CASSMGQNYGYTF	TGTGCCAGCAGCATGGGACAGAACTATGGCTACACCTTC
TRBV7-9	TRBJ2-7	TRBD1	once	CASSPTGTGGESPYEQYF	TGTGCCAGCAGCCCCACCGGGACAGGGGGCGAGTCCCCCTACGAGCAGTACTTC
TRBV6-5	TRBJ2-5	NA	NA	CASRDTGEGETQYF	TGTGCCAGCAGAGATACAGGGGAGGGAGAGACCCAGTACTTC
TRBV5-1	TRBJ2-6	NA	NA	CASSFSSGANVLTF	TGCGCCAGCTCTTTCTCATCTGGGGCCAACGTCCTGACTTTC
TRBV7-9	TRBJ2-2	NA	NA	CASSLVGLLELFF	TGTGCCAGCAGCTTAGTTGGCCTCCTCGAGCTGTTTTTT
TRBV2	TRBJ2-3	NA	NA	CASSDMGPRVGTDTQYF	TGTGCCAGCAGTGACATGGGACCGAGGGTGGGGACAGATACGCAGTATTTT